Detailed here is one T cell receptor (beta chain). These data come from a study of blood T cell repertoires in COVID-19. Looking at the study overall: Donors in the United States, Italy and Spain gave samples during acute or convalescent COVID-19. Nucleic acid was either cDNA or gDNA, and it came from T cells, B-cell-depleted T cells, or PBMCs.

Per germline, CDR1 MNHEY and CDR2 SVGAGI. CDR3 length: 15 amino acids. Trimming removed 2 bases from V and 2 bases from J, with 11 bases in between. Original methodology: Amplified reference gene primers provided the basis for estimating nucleated cell counts. Data came from immunoSEQ multiplex PCR; TCRdb stores just in-frame clones and leaves some out. V and J calls plus clone size are reproduced from that table; the DNA served to infer D and trimming. The data contain 120,000 to 150,000 clones, more than 75% of them seen just once; the ten biggest clones take up around 2.5%. J is TRBJ2-3 and V is TRBV6-5; a possible D gene is TRBD2 (6 bases). The sequenced material came from peripheral blood. This clonotype was obtained from a human donor with acute or convalescent COVID-19. The donor label of this sample is uncertain. The CDR3 sequence is CASSYGRGDTDTQYF. CDR3 nucleotide sequence: TGTGCCAGCAGTTACGGGCGGGGCGACACAGATACGCAGTATTTT.